Each of the 8 T cell receptor beta chains below was sequenced from the same sample in a study of T-cell reconstitution after alpha-beta-depleted transplantation in children (TCRdb year 2016). General findings and caveats noted by the study authors: The frequencies of hyperexpanded clones fell over the following months, and after one year, T-cell counts and TCRbeta diversity were mostly attributed to newly produced T cells.

No antigen has been identified for these receptors. The protocol used for the library was PCR. Sequencing used an Illumina HiSeq 2500. To normalize quantification of the TCRbeta repertoire, the TCR libraries were built with molecular barcoding that relied on unique molecular identifiers. TCRdb reanalyzed the raw reads on its own, using fastp at Q25 for trimming and MiXCR for clone calling, and kept in-frame beta chains. Under each unique CDR3 protein, matching rows form one entry showing the most common genes and DNA. In this sample the table shows about 290,000 distinct CDR3 sequences, 6% to 10% of which occur a single time. Of the sample, approximately 9.6% is held by the ten largest clones. The sample's treatment or condition, from its label and the paper: allogeneic hematopoietic cell transplantation with graft depleted of TCRalphabeta T cells and CD19 B cells. The sequenced sample was peripheral blood, obtained 360 days after TCRalphabeta/CD19-depleted stem cell transplant. All receptors come from a female patient aged 2 to 10 who had a stem cell transplant for Fanconi anemia, so the T cells may come from the graft donor.

The rearrangement joins TRBV5-4 to TRBJ2-2, with TRBD1 matching 7 bases. CDR3 length equals 16 residues. Trimming cost V 2 bases and J 0 bases; bases outside gene matches: 4. Germline loops: CDR1 SGHNT, CDR2 YYREEE (reference sequence). The CDR3 DNA reads TGTGCCAGCAGCTTAGGGACAGCGACGAACACCGGGGAGCTGTTTTTT. Protein sequence: CASSLGTATNTGELFF.

This sequence joins TRBV6-6 and TRBJ2-7, with no clear D. The CDR3 loop spans 13 amino acids. V lost 6 bases to trimming and J lost 3 bases, with 12 bases between them. Germline V gene sequence: CDR1 MNHNY, CDR2 SVGAGI (reference sequence). CDR3 nucleotide sequence: TGTGCCAGCAGGGACCTCCCTAACTACGAGCAGTACTTC. Translating gives CASRDLPNYEQYF.

This clonotype was seen many times. CDR3 sequence (DNA): TGTGCCAGCAGCTCACCTAACAATGAGCAGTTCTTC. This codes for CASSSPNNEQFF. The chain recombines TRBV7-3 with TRBJ2-1, with no clear D. Germline V gene data show CDR1 as SGHTA and CDR2 as FQGTGA. V lost 4 bases and J 5 bases, leaving 6 bases between the germline ends. This CDR3 spans 12 amino acids.

This clonotype has more than one count but fewer than ten. The V call is TRBV11-2, the J call TRBJ2-3, with D maybe TRBD2 (5 bases). There are 16 residues in the CDR3. V gave up 4 bases and J gave up 3 bases, with 17 bases separating them. The germline gives CDR1 SGHAT, CDR2 FQNNGV. The CDR3 region has the DNA TGTGCCAGCAGCTCTTCCGTCACTAGAACGACAGATACGCAGTATTTT. Its protein product is CASSSSVTRTTDTQYF.

This clonotype has a handful of counts. The chain recombines TRBV3-1 with TRBJ1-3, with no clear D. CDR1 is LGHDT, CDR2 YNNKEL, per germline (reference sequence). The length of the CDR3 is 13 residues. V gave up 4 bases and J gave up 4 bases, with 8 bases separating them. In DNA form, the CDR3 reads TGTGCCAGCAGCCCCCACGAGGGAAACACCATATATTTT. This encodes CASSPHEGNTIYF.

CDR3 residues: CASSVEGGLLETQYF. The CDR3 DNA sequence: TGTGCCAGCAGCGTAGAGGGCGGGTTGTTGGAGACCCAGTACTTC. This sequence joins TRBV9 and TRBJ2-5, with D possibly matching TRBD2 (5 bases). The CDR3 sequence is 15 residues long. V lost 0 bases and J lost 5, with 14 bases in between. Per germline, CDR1 SGDLS and CDR2 YYNGEE.

This clonotype was observed at least ten times. The chain joins TRBV7-6 to TRBJ2-1; tentative D call: TRBD2 (5 bases). V dropped 1 base and J dropped 4 bases, with 11 bases sitting between them. The CDR3 is 15 amino acids. CDR1 and CDR2 from the germline V gene are SGHVS and FNYEAQ. CDR3 protein: CASSLELALYNEQFF. The CDR3 DNA is TGTGCCAGCAGCTTAGAGCTAGCCCTGTACAATGAGCAGTTCTTC.

The chain joins TRBV15 to TRBJ2-5; 9 nucleotides agree with TRBD1. V was clipped by 5 bases and J by 2 bases; unmatched bases: 6. The CDR3 length is 15 residues. CDR1 is LNHNV, CDR2 YYDKDF, per germline (reference sequence). The CDR3: CATSRGQGPQETQYF. As DNA, the CDR3 is TGTGCCACCAGCCGGGGACAGGGTCCACAAGAGACCCAGTACTTC.